The T cell receptor beta chain described here comes from a study of blood T cell repertoires in COVID-19. Study overall: Specimens from acute and convalescent COVID-19 originated in the United States, Italy and Spain. Sources were T cells, B-cell-depleted T cells, or PBMCs; the material itself was cDNA or gDNA.

This clone was detected a few times. Germline V CDR1 and CDR2: MNHEY, SMNVEV (reference sequence). This CDR3 region has 18 residues. J was trimmed by 2 bases and V by 5 bases; bases with no gene match: 10. In the source study's methods: Nucleated cell counts were estimated from reference gene primer amplification. Method: immunoSEQ multiplex PCR; TCRdb's copy keeps in-frame clones and lacks some. V, J and clone size reflect that table, while D and trimming were determined from the DNA. There are over 95,000 clones in the sample; 85% occur only once, and about 3% lies in the top ten. J is TRBJ1-4 and V is TRBV27, with 11 bases identical to TRBD1. Source material: peripheral blood. This TCR was recovered from a man aged 35 to 55 with acute or convalescent COVID-19. The CDR3 DNA reads TGTGCCAGCAGTCAACCGGGGACAGGGGGGTCTACTAATGAAAAACTGTTTTTT. It translates to CASSQPGTGGSTNEKLFF.